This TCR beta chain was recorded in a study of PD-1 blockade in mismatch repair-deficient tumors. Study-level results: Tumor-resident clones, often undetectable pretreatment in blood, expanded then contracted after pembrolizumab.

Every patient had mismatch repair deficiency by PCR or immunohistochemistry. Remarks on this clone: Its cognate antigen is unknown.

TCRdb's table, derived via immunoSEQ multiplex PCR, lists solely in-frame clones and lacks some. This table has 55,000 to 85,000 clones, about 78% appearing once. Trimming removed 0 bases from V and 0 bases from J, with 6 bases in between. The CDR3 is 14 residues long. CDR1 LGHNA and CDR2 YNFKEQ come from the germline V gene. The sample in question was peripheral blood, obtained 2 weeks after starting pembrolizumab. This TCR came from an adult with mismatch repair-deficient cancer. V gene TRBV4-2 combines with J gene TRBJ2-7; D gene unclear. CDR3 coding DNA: TGTGCCAGCAGCCAAGAAACTACCTCCTACGAGCAGTACTTC. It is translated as CASSQETTSYEQYF.